This T cell receptor beta chain was identified in a study of Ad26.COV2.S vaccination and SARS-CoV-2 variants (dated by TCRdb to the early 2020s). Notes on the research overall: Donors in the vaccine arm were drawn from COV1001, a phase I-IIa trial of Ad26.COV2.S in healthy adults that was multicentre, randomized, double-blind and placebo-controlled. TCRbeta repertoire sequencing served as the tool for gauging how specific and how broad the SARS-CoV-2-reactive T cell receptors were following Ad26.COV2.S vaccination. The TCR-sequenced set comprised around 32 samples: around 20 Ad26.COV2.S vaccine recipients, 5 placebo recipients and 8 SARS-CoV-2 convalescent individuals. Trial participants were randomized into five groups of five, in which low-dose or high-dose Ad26.COV2.S was given once or twice, or placebo was given on both occasions. Ad26.COV2.S was administered intramuscularly at 5 x 10^10 or 1 x 10^11 viral particles, either as a single shot or as two shots given 56 days apart. Blinding of investigators to trial group allocation was maintained during experiments and outcome assessment. What the work shows at the level of the full study, not this receptor alone: Substantial breadth of spike-specific CD8+ and CD4+ T cell responses was reported after vaccination. Comparable non-spike TCR breadth was observed between vaccine and placebo recipients, consistent with only spike being contained in the vaccine. The study was not powered to compare responses between vaccine doses or regimens. Ad26.COV2.S recipients had higher spike-specific TCR breadth than placebo recipients (P = 0.0014). The authors noted that total T cell responses may have been underestimated by the TCR breadth and depth analyses.

The treatment or condition label on this specimen signifies: 15 to 20 received Ad26.COV2.S at low or high dose, single or two shots; about 5 received placebo; per-sample allocation not given. For vaccine and placebo recipients, the sequenced repertoires came from samples collected on day 63 after the first injection. In Cohort 1b, about two dozen adults aged 18-55 years were enrolled at a single site in Boston, USA, between 29 July and 7 August 2020. Ad26.COV2.S was a replication-incompetent adenovirus type 26 vector expressing a prefusion-stabilized SARS-CoV-2 spike protein from the original Wuhan strain. The immunoSEQ Assay was the method used to sequence TCRbeta CDR3 regions. After extraction, genomic DNA underwent amplification by bias-controlled multiplex PCR, followed by high-throughput sequencing. The original methods were these. To quantify the absolute abundance of every unique TCRbeta CDR3 region, sequences were collapsed and filtered. T cell fraction was estimated by normalizing TCRbeta template counts to usable DNA, with usable DNA measured through amplification of reference genes found in all nucleated cells. Repertoire TCRs were annotated as SARS-CoV-2-specific by exact matching of V gene, CDR3 amino acid sequence and J gene to a known reactive TCR set. The reference SARS-CoV-2 TCR set came from MIRA and was filtered for enrichment in COVID-19-positive ImmuneCODE repertoires, removing public or cross-reactive TCRs. Using the MIRA antigens, annotated TCRs were further analysed by specific ORF or by position within an ORF. Depth was the summed frequency of annotated unique rearrangements, while breadth was defined as annotated unique rearrangements over total unique productive rearrangements. TCR breadth was compared between groups using two-sided Wilcoxon rank-sum tests. Entries here come from immuneACCESS through TCRdb and include only in-frame sequences with V and J called. Some clones fail to appear in such tables; in the studies checked, an unresolved V gene covers under half of the shortfall, and the cause of the remainder is unknown. Clone size and V and J calls were adopted from that table, with D and trimming inferred from the DNA. This sample has fewer than 600,000 clones in its table, and about 88% of those were observed once. The ten largest clones capture around 1.8% of the sample.

V sheds 3 bases and J sheds 7 bases, leaving 10 bases between their ends. CDR1 and CDR2, per the germline V gene, are SNHLY and FYNNEI. From the cysteine through the phenylalanine, the CDR3 covers 13 amino acids. This entry keeps only the CDR3 DNA: 39 bases, framed from base 1. On this clone: Which antigen it targets is not known. No much larger clone exists at a distance of one base, and base qualities are not known.

In this chain, TRBV2 is recombined with TRBJ1-5; the D segment cannot be called with confidence. The sample in question was peripheral blood, obtained in a trial of Ad26.COV2.S vaccine versus placebo. The clonotype comes from a person aged 18-60 years who received the Ad26.COV2.S COVID-19 vaccine or a placebo. The CDR3 corresponds to CASSDQGSQPQHF. Here is the DNA: TGTGCCAGCAGTGATCAAGGAAGCCAGCCCCAGCATTTT. With all but the CDR3 taken from the reference TRBV2 and TRBJ1-5 genes, the full variable domain is: EPEVTQTPSHQVTQMGQEVILRCVPISNHLYFYWYRQILGQKVEFLVSFYNNEISEKSEIFDDQFSVERPDGSNFTLKIRSTKLEDSAMYFCASSDQGSQPQHFGDGTRLSIL.